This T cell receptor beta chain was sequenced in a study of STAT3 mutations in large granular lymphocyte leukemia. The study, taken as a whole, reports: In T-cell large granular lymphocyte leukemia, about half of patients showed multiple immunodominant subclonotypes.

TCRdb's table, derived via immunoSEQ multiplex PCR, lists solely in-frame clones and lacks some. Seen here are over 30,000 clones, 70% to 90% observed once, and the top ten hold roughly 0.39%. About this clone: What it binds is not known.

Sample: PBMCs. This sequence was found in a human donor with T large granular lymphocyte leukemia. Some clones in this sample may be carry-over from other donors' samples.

The CDR3 nucleotides read TGTGCCTGGAGTGTATGGGCCCATTTGGGACCGTCCCTCTCTGGGGCCAACGTCCTGACTTTC. Translating it yields CAWSVWAHLGPSLSGANVLTF. The V gene is TRBV30, the J gene TRBJ2-6, with D perhaps given as TRBD1 or TRBD2 (5 bases each). Germline V lookup: CDR1 GTSNPN, CDR2 SVGIG (reference sequence). The CDR3 spans 21 residues. V was cut by 0 bases and J by 0 bases, with 24 bases left in between.